Each of the 9 T cell receptor beta chains below was sequenced from the same sample in a study of high-grade serous ovarian cancer treatment subgroups. The tumor samples were collected prior to definitive surgery or chemotherapy. Libraries were prepared by immunoSEQ multiplex PCR; TCRdb keeps only in-frame clonotypes and omits some of them. The sample has around 5,500 clones; 80% are singletons. Sequences were obtained from tumor tissue. Source of these receptors: a human donor with high-grade serous ovarian cancer.

The rearrangement joins TRBV9 to TRBJ1-1, with D maybe TRBD1 (5 bases). Germline V gene sequence: CDR1 SGDLS, CDR2 YYNGEE. The CDR3 has 14 residues. Trimming shortened V by 4 bases and J by 5 bases, and 15 bases separated the two germline ends. The CDR3 nucleotides read TGTGCCAGCAGCCCGACCGCGGGGGGGACTGAAGCTTTCTTT. This gives the protein CASSPTAGGTEAFF.

The chain recombines TRBV7-3 with TRBJ2-6; possibly TRBD2 for D (7 bases). In germline, CDR1 is SGHTA, CDR2 FQGTGA. V was trimmed by 2 bases and J by 4 bases, leaving 12 bases between them. The CDR3 is 16 amino acids. In DNA, the CDR3 is TGTGCCAGCAGCTTATCCGCGGGGGCAGGGGCCAACGTCCTGACTTTC. It encodes CASSLSAGAGANVLTF.

The chain couples TRBV6-6 to TRBJ1-1, with unresolved D. This CDR3 is 13 amino acids long. The germline V gene has CDR1 MNHNY and CDR2 SVGAGI (reference sequence). The ends were cut back, 3 bases at V and 0 bases at J, with 5 bases in the middle. The CDR3 is CASSYHMNTEAFF. In nucleotides, the CDR3 is TGTGCCAGCAGTTATCACATGAACACTGAAGCTTTCTTT.

The rearrangement joins TRBV9 to TRBJ2-5, with D perhaps matching TRBD1 (6 bases). In germline, CDR1 is SGDLS, CDR2 YYNGEE. This CDR3 region has 15 residues. V lost 6 bases and J 1 base, leaving 16 bases between the germline ends. The CDR3, as DNA: TGTGCCAGCACACCATCCGGGACACCCCAAGAGACCCAGTACTTC. As protein: CASTPSGTPQETQYF.

The gene calls are TRBV7-2 and TRBJ2-7; the D is unclear. Germline V gene lookup returns CDR1 SGHTA and CDR2 FQGNSA. The length of the CDR3 is 13 residues. Trimming stripped 5 bases from V and 4 bases from J, with 12 bases between. CDR3 in amino acids: CASSLGPSYEQYF. The CDR3 DNA sequence: TGTGCCAGCAGCCTCGGACCCTCTTACGAGCAGTACTTC.

This chain links TRBV4-3 with TRBJ2-7; 7 nucleotides agree with TRBD2. In germline, CDR1 is LGHNA, CDR2 YSLEER. The CDR3 length is 16 residues. Trimming took 0 bases from V and 5 from J; bases not matched to a gene: 10. Written as DNA, the CDR3 is TGCGCCAGCAGCCAAGATGCTAGGACTAGTTCCCACGAGCAGTACTTC. It translates to CASSQDARTSSHEQYF.

The J gene is TRBJ2-7, the V gene TRBV7-2; 11 bases are shared with TRBD1. The CDR3 has 15 amino acids. J lost 4 bases, V lost 4 bases, and 6 bases had no gene match. Germline V gives CDR1 SGHTA, CDR2 FQGNSA. CDR3 residues: CASSSTGTGGYEQYF. The CDR3 DNA sequence: TGTGCCAGCAGCTCGACCGGGACAGGGGGTTACGAGCAGTACTTC.

The V gene is TRBV7-3, the J gene TRBJ2-3, with D possibly TRBD2 on 6 matching bases. Germline-derived CDR1 and CDR2 are SGHTA and FQGTGA. This CDR3 region has 11 residues. Deletions cut 6 bases from V and 11 bases from J, with 12 bases between. CDR3 nucleotides: TGTGCCAGCAGTCGCGGGGCGGAGCAGTATTTT. Protein sequence: CASSRGAEQYF.

The V and J genes are TRBV11-2 and TRBJ2-3; tentatively, D is TRBD1 (6 bases). Per germline, CDR1 SGHAT and CDR2 FQNNGV. Between the trimmed V and J ends, which lost 2 bases and 5 bases, there was a span of 23 bases. CDR3 size: 18 residues. The CDR3 reads CASSLPPRPIQGVDTQYF. CDR3 nucleotide sequence: TGTGCCAGCAGCTTACCGCCCCGCCCAATACAGGGAGTAGATACGCAGTATTTT.